These 15 T cell receptor beta chains originate from one sample sequenced in a study of cytomegalovirus exposure and HLA in healthy donors. 60 Vbeta and 13 Jbeta primers were used in PCR. This table comes from immunoSEQ multiplex PCR, and its TCRdb copy is limited to in-frame clones, with some not included. The sample contains 150,000 to 200,000 clones, around 77% of which appear only once. Material for sequencing was PBMCs. The receptors shown here come from a woman aged 40 to 50 in good health and CMV-seronegative.

This chain uses TRBV27 with TRBJ2-3; TRBD1 might be the D (5 bases). With 5 bases removed from V and 2 bases from J, the gap between germline ends came to 14 bases. Germline loops: CDR1 MNHEY, CDR2 SMNVEV (reference sequence). The CDR3 runs 15 residues. The CDR3 nucleotides read TGTGCCAGCAGTGGATACAGGAGCTACACAGATACGCAGTATTTT. It specifies CASSGYRSYTDTQYF.

V usage is TRBV5-6 and J usage is TRBJ2-7; a weak D match, TRBD1 (6 bases). Looked up from germline, CDR1 is SGHDT and CDR2 is YYEEEE. V lost 4 bases and J lost 3, with 14 bases in between. The length of the CDR3 is 14 residues. CDR3 amino acids: CASSLQGKLYEQYF. CDR3 coding DNA: TGTGCCAGCAGCCTACAGGGAAAACTCTACGAGCAGTACTTC.

The chain joins TRBV5-6 to TRBJ2-7, with 10 bases identical to TRBD1. CDR1 and CDR2 from the germline V gene are SGHDT and YYEEEE. CDR3 length: 15 amino acids. With 3 bases clipped from V and 4 bases from J, the junction kept 7 bases outside the gene matches. The CDR3 spells CASSYQTGGGYEQYF. In nucleotides, the CDR3 is TGTGCCAGCAGCTACCAGACAGGGGGCGGGTACGAGCAGTACTTC.

The rearrangement uses TRBV29-1 and TRBJ2-5; 8 bases align to TRBD1. Germline CDR1 and CDR2: SQVTM and ANQGSEA. There are 13 residues in the CDR3. With V trimmed by 3 bases and J by 4 bases, 4 bases remained unmatched. CDR3 sequence (DNA): TGCAGCGTTGAGGGACAGGATGGAGAGACCCAGTACTTC. This translates into CSVEGQDGETQYF.

The chain employs TRBV19 and TRBJ1-1; D possibly corresponds to TRBD1 (6 bases). Trimming removed 7 bases from V and 4 bases from J, with 19 bases in between. CDR1 is LNHDA, CDR2 SQIVND, per germline (reference sequence). CDR3 size: 15 residues. In DNA form, the CDR3 reads TGTGCCAGTACCGAGCCCTTCAGGGGTGTCACTGAAGCTTTCTTT. Translation: CASTEPFRGVTEAFF.

The chain joins TRBV25-1 to TRBJ1-1, with 10 bases identical to TRBD1. Germline V lookup: CDR1 MGHDK, CDR2 SYGVNS. The V and J ends lost 7 bases and 4 bases, in that order; junction bases with no gene match: 12. The CDR3 contains 16 residues. The CDR3 DNA is TGTGCCAGCACGGGACAGGGGTTTTTTTCGGGCACTGAAGCTTTCTTT. Residues: CASTGQGFFSGTEAFF.

This clone was seen just once. This chain links TRBV6-5 with TRBJ1-5; 7 bases line up with TRBD1. CDR1 MNHEY and CDR2 SVGAGI come from the germline V gene. The CDR3 is 15 residues long. The J segment lost 4 bases and the V segment lost 7 bases, leaving 10 bases of the junction unmatched. The chain's CDR3 is CASNPGGNTNQPQHF. The CDR3 coding sequence is TGTGCCAGCAATCCAGGGGGTAATACAAATCAGCCCCAGCATTTT.

The J gene is TRBJ2-3, the V gene TRBV6-1; 8 nucleotides match TRBD1. Trimming cost V 3 bases and J 2 bases; bases outside gene matches: 4. CDR1 is MNHNS and CDR2 is SASEGT in the germline V gene. CDR3 length: 15 amino acids. CDR3 nucleotides: TGTGCCAGCAGTGAGCACAGGGGGACCACAGATACGCAGTATTTT. It translates to CASSEHRGTTDTQYF.

This clone was seen a handful of times. The rearrangement joins TRBV5-4 to TRBJ2-5; D might be TRBD2 (5 bases). This CDR3 region has 14 residues. Germline V CDR1 and CDR2: SGHNT, YYREEE (reference sequence). Trimming took 0 bases from V and 5 from J, leaving 11 bases between them. The DNA for the CDR3 is TGTGCCAGCAGCTTGGATTGGGAGAGGGAGACCCAGTACTTC. Encoded protein: CASSLDWERETQYF.

The V gene is TRBV27, the J gene TRBJ2-5; 7 positions match TRBD2. The V segment lost 4 bases and the J segment 5 bases; nucleotides outside the gene matches: 7. There are 14 residues in the CDR3. Germline V gene sequence: CDR1 MNHEY, CDR2 SMNVEV (reference sequence). The CDR3 protein is CASSSVAGVETQYF. In nucleotides, the CDR3 is TGTGCCAGCAGTTCCGTAGCGGGTGTGGAGACCCAGTACTTC.

The V call is TRBV6-6, the J call TRBJ2-1; 8 bases align to TRBD2. The length of the CDR3 is 15 residues. The V and J ends lost 8 bases and 2 bases, in that order; junction bases with no gene match: 8. Germline values: CDR1 MNHNY, CDR2 SVGAGI (reference sequence). Written as DNA, the CDR3 is TGTGCCAGCTCCTGGACGGGAGGGGCCTACAATGAGCAGTTCTTC. This encodes CASSWTGGAYNEQFF.

In this sample, this clone turned up a few times. V is TRBV5-4 and J is TRBJ1-3, with 10 bases aligning to TRBD1. The germline CDR1 and CDR2 sequences are SGHNT and YYREEE (reference sequence). J was trimmed by 0 bases and V by 3 bases; bases with no gene match: 6. This CDR3 contains 17 residues. This CDR3 is CASSSTGGGFSGNTIYF. The CDR3 DNA reads as TGTGCCAGCAGCTCGACAGGGGGCGGTTTCTCTGGAAACACCATATATTTT.

V gene TRBV5-1 combines with J gene TRBJ1-1; 7 bases map to TRBD1. Germline loops: CDR1 SGHRS, CDR2 YFSETQ. Losses at the gene ends were 3 bases for V and 0 bases for J; bases not matched to a gene: 2. The CDR3 covers 14 residues. CDR3 in DNA: TGCGCCAGCAGCTCCGACAGGGTGAACACTGAAGCTTTCTTT. This codes for CASSSDRVNTEAFF.

The CDR3 DNA follows: TGTGCCAGCAGGATCTCCGGGACAGGGACTGAGCAGTTCTTC. Translated, it gives CASRISGTGTEQFF. The chain couples TRBV6-5 to TRBJ2-1; 9 nucleotides match TRBD1. The CDR3 loop spans 14 amino acids. The ends lost 6 bases at V and 9 bases at J; junction bases unmatched: 9. The germline V gene has CDR1 MNHEY and CDR2 SVGAGI.

This chain links TRBV6-1 with TRBJ1-2; TRBD1 matches 7 bases. Germline-derived CDR1 and CDR2 are MNHNS and SASEGT. The CDR3 runs 14 residues. J gave up 2 bases and V 2 bases, and 2 bases lay outside the gene matches. The CDR3 DNA reads as TGTGCCAGCAGTGAAAGGACAGGAAACTATGGCTACACCTTC. Translation: CASSERTGNYGYTF.